This T cell receptor (beta chain) came from a study of CXCR3-negative and CXCR3-positive naive CD8 T cells. Study-wide results and limits: Memory CD8+ T cell repertoires were far less diverse than both naive subsets.

Notes on this clonotype: Its antigen is as yet unknown.

The germline CDR1 and CDR2 sequences are SGHTA and FQGNSA. CDR3 length equals 17 residues. UMI-labeled TRB cDNA libraries were prepared by 5' RACE. TCRdb reprocessed the 5' RACE reads and stores each CDR3 protein as one record, lacking DNA. Its table lists about 66,000 distinct CDR3 sequences. This chain connects TRBV7-2 to TRBJ2-1; the TRBD1 assignment by TCRdb is unverifiable without DNA. The sequencing sample was made of naive CXCR3- CD8+ T cells from blood. As for subset: CD45RO-CCR7+CD27+CD95- naive CD8+ T cells lacking CXCR3 (TNR3-). The TCR sequence derives from a human donor in good health. Some clones in this sample may be carry-over from other donors' samples. CDR3 residues: CASSQPTGTGVVDEQFF.